The sequence of this T cell receptor (beta chain) was determined in a study of cytomegalovirus exposure and HLA in healthy donors. Turning to the study itself: An earlier analysis found fewer than 120 million unique TCR beta sequences from 150 million to 200 million T cells.

Overall study findings and caveats: Sequencing had likely introduced a cluster of highly shared sequence variants as an artifact. Reported results showed that the classifier diagnosed cytomegalovirus status with high specificity and sensitivity. By a later analysis, the bulk of CMV-associated TCR beta chains appeared HLA-restricted.

Concerning this clone itself: Its antigen remains unknown.

The PCR used 60 Vbeta and 13 Jbeta primers. The assay was immunoSEQ multiplex PCR, and TCRdb's table has in-frame clones only and misses some. The sample records approximately 40,000 clones, 86% being singletons. The sequenced sample consisted of PBMCs. The TCR was taken from a woman aged 40 to 50 in good health and CMV-seropositive.

The CDR3 is CASSRTGSRYNEQFF. CDR3 sequence (DNA): TGTGCCAGCAGTAGGACAGGGAGTCGCTACAATGAGCAGTTCTTC. The V and J genes are TRBV5-4 and TRBJ2-1; 8 bases fit TRBD1. The germline CDR1 and CDR2 sequences are SGHNT and YYREEE (reference sequence). V dropped 5 bases and J dropped 3; count of bases not matched to a gene: 7. The CDR3 has 15 residues.